This T cell receptor beta chain was found in a study of blood T cell repertoires in COVID-19. Background on the study: Samples of COVID-19 (acute and convalescent) were obtained from the United States, Italy and Spain. In each case, the material was cDNA or gDNA derived from T cells, B-cell-depleted T cells, or PBMCs.

The V segment lost 5 bases and the J segment 4 bases; nucleotides outside the gene matches: 13. CDR1 MNHEY and CDR2 SMNVEV come from the germline V gene (reference sequence). This CDR3 has 19 amino acids. Participants spanned ages about 18 to 90 years and resided in around 25 US areas. The authors' processing: Counts of nucleated cells, estimated from reference gene primer amplification, were obtained. Generated by immunoSEQ multiplex PCR, the TCRdb table keeps only in-frame clones and is missing some. V, J and clone size derive from that table, while D and trimming were established from the DNA sequence. The repertoire includes about 360,000 clones, around 87% of them detected once, and 1.3% sits in the top ten.

Material: PBMCs or T cells enriched from blood (not recorded which). The source is a young man who had recovered from COVID-19. The V gene is TRBV27, the J gene TRBJ2-3, with TRBD2 matching over 15 bases. The CDR3 nucleotides read TGTGCCAGCAGTCGAGGACTAGCGGGGGGGTATTCTTCTGCAGATACGCAGTATTTT. Its translation is CASSRGLAGGYSSADTQYF.